These 22 T cell receptor beta chains were all obtained from the same sample, sequenced in a study of T cells after somatic rescue of genetic block. TCRdb's table, derived via immunoSEQ multiplex PCR, lists solely in-frame clones and lacks some. The repertoire holds 13,000 or so clones, with around 72% as singletons. The sequencing sample was made of peripheral blood mononuclear cells (PBMCs). These receptors all come from a boy aged 10-17 years.

The chain has TRBV28 and TRBJ2-4; tentative D call: TRBD1 (5 bases). The CDR3 covers 13 residues. In germline, CDR1 is MDHEN, CDR2 SYDVKM. Trimming stripped 9 bases from V and 8 bases from J, with 17 bases between. Here the CDR3 DNA reads TGTGCCAGTGAGACAGCCTCTAGGGACATTCAGTACTTC. The encoded protein is CASETASRDIQYF.

The chain recombines TRBV10-3 with TRBJ1-6; maybe TRBD1 (5 bases). Trimming removed 0 bases at V and 8 bases at J, with 11 bases between. The CDR3 totals 15 residues. Looked up from germline, CDR1 is ENHRY and CDR2 is SYGVKD. The CDR3, as DNA: TGTGCCATCAGTGAGTCAGGGGCAGGGCATTCACCCCTCCACTTT. Its protein is CAISESGAGHSPLHF.

This sequence joins TRBV28 and TRBJ2-1; 9 bases agree with TRBD2. The V segment lost 6 bases and the J segment 3 bases; nucleotides outside the gene matches: 12. CDR3 size: 17 residues. Germline V gene sequence: CDR1 MDHEN, CDR2 SYDVKM. The CDR3 DNA reads as TGTGCCAGCAGCCGCACCCTCATAGCGGGGGACTACAATGAGCAGTTCTTC. Translating it yields CASSRTLIAGDYNEQFF.

The gene calls are TRBV5-1 and TRBJ2-7, with D tentatively TRBD1 or TRBD2 (5 bases each). The CDR3 is made up of 14 amino acids. Per the germline V gene, CDR1 is SGHRS and CDR2 is YFSETQ. V lost 4 bases, J lost 1 base, and 12 bases lay in between. CDR3 sequence reads: CASSAGDVSYEQYF. CDR3 bases: TGCGCCAGCAGCGCTGGGGACGTATCCTACGAGCAGTACTTC. Based on the CDR3 plus reference TRBV5-1 and TRBJ2-7, the full variable domain is KAGVTQTPRYLIKTRGQQVTLSCSPISGHRSVSWYQQTPGQGLQFLFEYFSETQRNKGNFPGRFSGRQFSNSRSEMNVSTLELGDSALYLCASSAGDVSYEQYFGPGTRLTVT.

This chain uses TRBV9 with TRBJ1-3; 7 positions match TRBD1. V dropped 3 bases and J dropped 0; count of bases not matched to a gene: 12. CDR1 is SGDLS, CDR2 YYNGEE, per germline. The CDR3 is 18 residues long. CDR3 region: CASSAGTVPIYSGNTIYF. For the CDR3, the DNA is TGTGCCAGCAGCGCCGGGACAGTCCCCATCTACTCTGGAAACACCATATATTTT.

The chain recombines TRBV10-1 with TRBJ2-1; 12 nucleotides line up with TRBD2. Trimming cost V 5 bases and J 8 bases; bases outside gene matches: 10. The CDR3 length is 16 residues. The germline gives CDR1 WNHNN, CDR2 SYGVQD (reference sequence). CDR3 sequence (DNA): TGCGCCAGCAGTAAAATCCTAGCGGGAGGGCCCGATGAGCAGTTCTTC. Residues: CASSKILAGGPDEQFF.

V usage is TRBV2 and J usage is TRBJ1-4; D is unresolved. The CDR3 is 15 residues long. Trimming removed 4 bases from V and 0 bases from J, with 9 bases in between. The germline V gene has CDR1 SNHLY and CDR2 FYNNEI. The CDR3 DNA sequence: TGTGCCAGCAGTGCTGCGGCCGCAACTAATGAAAAACTGTTTTTT. Translation gives CASSAAAATNEKLFF.

The chain couples TRBV6-1 to TRBJ2-2, with a tentative D call TRBD1 (6 bases). The ends were cut back, 5 bases at V and 3 bases at J, with 10 bases in the middle. The germline gives CDR1 MNHNS, CDR2 SASEGT. CDR3 length equals 14 residues. CDR3 amino acids: CASSFYRDTGELFF. The CDR3 bases are TGTGCCAGCAGTTTTTACAGGGACACCGGGGAGCTGTTTTTT.

Regarding this clone: One end of the junction does not line up with germline, which may come from a read error. The chain employs TRBV2 and TRBJ1-5, with 7 nucleotides matching TRBD1. The CDR3 consists of 15 residues. Germline V gene data show CDR1 as SNHLY and CDR2 as FYNNEI. The CDR3 bases are TGTGCCAGCAGTGAAGCGCTAGGGGGCAAACAGCCCCAGCATTTT. Translation gives CASSEALGGKQPQHF.

This clone was recorded a few times. The chain recombines TRBV9 with TRBJ2-5, with D maybe TRBD1 (7 bases). V lost 0 bases and J lost 2, with 17 bases in between. Germline V lookup: CDR1 SGDLS, CDR2 YYNGEE. This CDR3 comprises 17 residues. CDR3 sequence reads: CASSVGPRGDMQETQYF. The DNA for the CDR3 is TGTGCCAGCAGCGTAGGGCCCAGGGGGGACATGCAAGAGACCCAGTACTTC.

The rearrangement joins TRBV11-2 to TRBJ1-2; D is ambiguous. The germline CDR1 and CDR2 sequences are SGHAT and FQNNGV. With 3 bases removed from V and 0 bases from J, the gap between germline ends came to 5 bases. There are 13 residues in the CDR3. The CDR3, as DNA: TGTGCCAGCAGCTTCGGGGCTAACTATGGCTACACCTTC. It translates to CASSFGANYGYTF.

The V and J genes are TRBV9 and TRBJ2-5; maybe TRBD1 (5 bases). CDR1 is SGDLS and CDR2 is YYNGEE in the germline V gene. Trimming left V 0 bases short and J 2 bases short, with 8 bases between. The length of the CDR3 is 14 residues. CDR3 nucleotides: TGTGCCAGCAGCGTAGCACAGGCTCAAGAGACCCAGTACTTC. This encodes CASSVAQAQETQYF. The whole variable domain, filled in from reference TRBV9 and TRBJ2-5, reads DSGVTQTPKHLITATGQRVTLRCSPRSGDLSVYWYQQSLDQGLQFLIQYYNGEERAKGNILERFSAQQFPDLHSELNLSSLELGDSALYFCASSVAQAQETQYFGPGTRLLVL.

The chain is built from TRBV28 and TRBJ1-5; D ambiguous. V lost 3 bases and J 0 bases, leaving 9 bases between the germline ends. The CDR3 consists of 15 residues. Germline V gene lookup returns CDR1 MDHEN and CDR2 SYDVKM. The CDR3 is CASSFLWGSNQPQHF. The CDR3, as DNA: TGTGCCAGCAGTTTCCTATGGGGTAGCAATCAGCCCCAGCATTTT.

This sequence joins TRBV19 and TRBJ2-7, with D uncertain. V was pared by 6 bases and J by 3 bases, with 6 bases between. The CDR3 has 11 residues. The germline V gene encodes CDR1 LNHDA and CDR2 SQIVND (reference sequence). The CDR3 loop reads CASRGIYEQYF. DNA for the CDR3: TGTGCCAGTAGGGGGATCTACGAGCAGTACTTC. The whole variable domain, remainder taken from reference TRBV19 and TRBJ2-7, is DGGITQSPKYLFRKEGQNVTLSCEQNLNHDAMYWYRQDPGQGLRLIYYSQIVNDFQKGDIAEGYSVSREKKESFPLTVTSAQKNPTAFYLCASRGIYEQYFGPGTRLTVT.

The V and J genes are TRBV6-4 and TRBJ2-2; D assignment may be TRBD1 or TRBD2 (5 bases each). V was pared by 0 bases and J by 2 bases, with 16 bases between. The CDR3 has 18 residues. Germline-derived CDR1 and CDR2 are MRHNA and SNTAGT. The CDR3 DNA reads TGTGCCAGCAGTGACTCGATCCGAAAAAGGGACAACACCGGGGAGCTGTTTTTT. Protein: CASSDSIRKRDNTGELFF.

Judged by abundance, this clone is medium-sized. This chain connects TRBV10-2 to TRBJ2-7; 12 bases line up with TRBD2. The CDR3 runs 16 residues. After removal of 6 bases from V and 3 bases from J, the junction contained 9 bases not matched to a gene. Germline values: CDR1 WSHSY, CDR2 SAAADI. The CDR3 reads CASSALAGGTLYEQYF. The DNA of the CDR3 is TGCGCCAGCAGCGCACTAGCGGGGGGAACTCTCTACGAGCAGTACTTC.

There are a few counts of this clone. V is TRBV27 and J is TRBJ2-7; D may correspond to TRBD1 or TRBD2 (5 bases each). CDR3 length: 14 residues. The germline CDR1 and CDR2 sequences are MNHEY and SMNVEV (reference sequence). Trimming took off 0 bases at V and 6 bases at J, with 12 bases between the two ends. The chain's CDR3 is CASSLSRGTVEQYF. CDR3 in DNA: TGTGCCAGCAGTTTATCGAGGGGAACGGTCGAGCAGTACTTC.

With regard to this clone: One end of the junction fails to match germline, which may point to a read error. The sample has other DNA sequences that encode this CDR3 too. This chain joins TRBV30 and TRBJ1-1; D is uncertain. CDR3 length equals 14 residues. Germline CDR1 is GTSNPN and CDR2 is SVGIG (reference sequence). CDR3 coding DNA: TGTGCCTGGAGTGTACTAAAGGGCAGCACTGAAGCTTTCTTC. Encoded protein: CAWSVLKGSTEAFF.

The table lists this clone with a count of one. The rearrangement uses TRBV5-1 and TRBJ2-6, with TRBD1 matching 10 bases. V shed 4 bases and J 0 bases; nucleotides not matched to a gene: 4. Germline CDR1 is SGHRS and CDR2 is YFSETQ. This CDR3 region has 17 residues. CDR3 amino acids: CASSTGQGLSGANVLTF. The CDR3 region has the DNA TGCGCCAGCAGCACGGGACAGGGGCTCTCTGGGGCCAACGTCCTGACTTTC.

This clone counts as medium-sized. The chain employs TRBV27 and TRBJ2-6; tentatively, D is TRBD1 (6 bases). Germline V gene data show CDR1 as MNHEY and CDR2 as SMNVEV (reference sequence). Trimming cost V 7 bases and J 0 bases, with 19 bases left between them. The CDR3 has 18 residues. The CDR3 protein is CASTLIFTGFSGANVLTF. The DNA of the CDR3 is TGTGCCAGCACCCTCATCTTTACAGGGTTCTCTGGGGCCAACGTCCTGACTTTC.

The rearrangement links TRBV9 to TRBJ2-5; 7 bases agree with TRBD1. Looked up from germline, CDR1 is SGDLS and CDR2 is YYNGEE. J lost 5 bases, V lost 4 bases, and 14 bases had no gene match. The CDR3 totals 16 residues. CDR3 sequence reads: CASSPPGDSWGETQYF. The CDR3 coding sequence is TGTGCCAGCAGCCCACCCGGGGACAGCTGGGGGGAGACCCAGTACTTC.

This clone qualifies as medium-sized. The rearrangement links TRBV6-5 to TRBJ1-5; D ambiguous. Germline V CDR1 and CDR2: MNHEY, SVGAGI. V lost 2 bases and J lost 4, with 6 bases in between. This CDR3 has 13 amino acids. CDR3 sequence: CASSYGRNQPQHF. For the CDR3, the DNA is TGTGCCAGCAGTTACGGGAGGAATCAGCCCCAGCATTTT.